The T cell receptor beta chain described here comes from a study of cytomegalovirus exposure and HLA in healthy donors. Points from the study as a whole: The study listed 150 to 200 cytomegalovirus-associated TCR beta chains. Some segments of the V type, notably TRBV6-2 and TRBV6-3, were excluded as indistinguishable.

The PCR made use of 60 Vbeta and 13 Jbeta primers. Clones were sequenced by immunoSEQ multiplex PCR, and TCRdb holds only the in-frame ones, with some missing. This table holds 150,000 to 200,000 clones, approximately 80% found once. In nominal health when sampled, donors likely had unrecorded immune exposures nonetheless. Germline assignment: CDR1 SEHNR and CDR2 FQNEAQ (reference sequence). This CDR3 spans 14 amino acids. Trimming stripped 1 base from V and 1 base from J, with 7 bases between. The sample holds a few counts of this clone. Its antigen is unknown. The TCR originated in a woman between 40 and 50 years old in good health and CMV-seropositive. The chain uses TRBV7-9 and TRBJ1-1; D is ambiguous. What was sequenced was PBMCs. The DNA for the CDR3 is TGTGCCAGCAGCTTAGAAGGGAGGAACACTGAAGCTTTCTTT. It is translated as CASSLEGRNTEAFF. Combining the CDR3 with reference TRBV7-9 and TRBJ1-1 gives the whole variable domain DTGVSQNPRHKITKRGQNVTFRCDPISEHNRLYWYRQTLGQGPEFLTYFQNEAQLEKSRLLSDRFSAERPKGSFSTLEIQRTEQGDSAMYLCASSLEGRNTEAFFGQGTRLTVV.